This T cell receptor beta chain was found in a study of cytomegalovirus exposure and HLA in healthy donors. The CDR3 runs 15 residues. Germline loops: CDR1 WNHNN, CDR2 SYGVQD (reference sequence). Trimming at V came to 5 bases and at J to 7 bases, leaving 5 bases not matched to a gene. Assay used: immunoSEQ multiplex PCR; TCRdb lists only in-frame clones, some missing. Of 50,000 or so clones listed, 85% to 95% are singletons. This chain joins TRBV10-1 and TRBJ2-1; 13 bases map to TRBD2. The sequencing sample was made of PBMCs. The sequence was obtained from a woman under 30 in good health and CMV-seropositive. CDR3 loop: CASSKGLAGENEQFF. The CDR3 bases are TGCGCCAGCAGTAAAGGACTAGCGGGAGAAAATGAGCAGTTCTTC.